Below are 2 T cell receptor beta chains sequenced from a single sample in a study of blood T cell repertoires in COVID-19. The method was immunoSEQ multiplex PCR; TCRdb's version includes in-frame clones alone and lacks a portion of them. In the table there are some 180,000 clones, 70% to 85% of which are singletons. The source material was peripheral blood. These receptors were collected from a man in his fifties who had recovered from COVID-19.

This clone was counted only a few times. The chain joins TRBV6-5 to TRBJ1-1; TRBD1 matches 9 bases. From germline, CDR1 is MNHEY and CDR2 SVGAGI. The V segment lost 8 bases and the J segment 2 bases; nucleotides outside the gene matches: 6. This CDR3 has 14 residues. The CDR3, as DNA: TGTGCCAGCCTTGACACAGGGGGCAACACTGAAGCTTTCTTT. Its translation is CASLDTGGNTEAFF.

The rearrangement joins TRBV5-1 to TRBJ2-7; tentative D call: TRBD1 (6 bases). V was cut by 1 base and J by 2 bases, with 13 bases left in between. This CDR3 contains 15 residues. Germline V gives CDR1 SGHRS, CDR2 YFSETQ. In DNA form, the CDR3 reads TGCGCCAGCAGCTTGTTGGACAGCGTTACCTACGAGCAGTACTTC. This encodes CASSLLDSVTYEQYF.